What follows are 22 T cell receptor beta chains derived from one specimen sequenced in a study of metastatic and nonmetastatic thyroid tumors. TCRdb reprocessed the PCR reads using MiXCR. The top ten hold roughly 13% of the sample, which has about 70,000 clones, less than 20% seen once. No treatment of any kind had been given to any patient before thyroid surgery. Sequenced input: blood. The receptors were gathered from a female donor with papillary thyroid cancer or a benign thyroid nodule (not recorded which). Some clones in this sample may be carry-over from other donors' samples.

The table lists this clone with many counts. The rearrangement joins TRBV11-1 to TRBJ2-3, with 10 nucleotides matching TRBD1. From germline, CDR1 is SGHAT and CDR2 FQDESV (reference sequence). The V segment lost 3 bases and the J segment 4 bases; nucleotides outside the gene matches: 7. The CDR3 extends over 16 amino acids. The CDR3 nucleotides are TGTGCCAGCAGCTTCCCGGGACAGGGGTCACCAGATACGCAGTATTTT. This translates into CASSFPGQGSPDTQYF.

This clone was seen at least ten times. This sequence joins TRBV5-1 and TRBJ2-7, with D perhaps TRBD1 (6 bases). CDR1 SGHRS and CDR2 YFSETQ come from the germline V gene. V was trimmed by 0 bases and J by 2 bases, leaving 9 bases between them. The CDR3 runs 14 residues. The CDR3 loop reads CASSLAQGTYEQYF. In nucleotides, the CDR3 is TGCGCCAGCAGCTTGGCCCAGGGGACCTACGAGCAGTACTTC. Together with reference TRBV5-1 and TRBJ2-7, the CDR3 gives the full variable domain: KAGVTQTPRYLIKTRGQQVTLSCSPISGHRSVSWYQQTPGQGLQFLFEYFSETQRNKGNFPGRFSGRQFSNSRSEMNVSTLELGDSALYLCASSLAQGTYEQYFGPGTRLTVT.

At least ten counts were recorded for this clone. This chain links TRBV5-5 with TRBJ2-5, with D tentatively TRBD1 (6 bases). V was clipped by 0 bases and J by 5 bases, with 14 bases between them. CDR1 is SGHKS, CDR2 YYEKEE, per germline (reference sequence). CDR3 size: 15 residues. In DNA, the CDR3 is TGTGCCAGCAGCTTGGCGCCCACAGGGTTGGAGACCCAGTACTTC. Its protein is CASSLAPTGLETQYF. The full variable domain, rest sourced from reference TRBV5-5 and TRBJ2-5, is DAGVTQSPTHLIKTRGQQVTLRCSPISGHKSVSWYQQVLGQGPQFIFQYYEKEERGRGNFPDRFSARQFPNYSSELNVNALLLGDSALYLCASSLAPTGLETQYFGPGTRLLVL.

The chain's CDR3 is CSAEGGANTEAFF. The CDR3, as DNA: TGCAGTGCCGAGGGGGGGGCGAACACTGAAGCTTTCTTT. The chain is built from TRBV20-1 and TRBJ1-1, with a possible D match to TRBD1 (6 bases). V was cut by 6 bases and J by 1 base, with 12 bases left in between. Germline values: CDR1 DFQATT, CDR2 SNEGSKA (reference sequence). There are 13 residues in the CDR3.

This clone was counted at least ten times. The chain combines TRBV28 with TRBJ1-2; 7 nucleotides match TRBD1. Germline trimming cut 3 bases from V and 8 bases from J; bases unmatched to any gene: 6. Looked up from germline, CDR1 is MDHEN and CDR2 is SYDVKM. There are 13 residues in the CDR3. CDR3 protein: CASSLTGSEGYTF. DNA for the CDR3: TGTGCCAGCAGTTTGACAGGGTCGGAAGGCTACACCTTC.

This rearrangement joins TRBV9 to TRBJ1-2, with no clear D. The germline gives CDR1 SGDLS, CDR2 YYNGEE. V was pared by 0 bases and J by 1 base, with 7 bases between. The CDR3 loop spans 14 amino acids. In DNA form, the CDR3 reads TGTGCCAGCAGCGTAGACCAGCTTAACTATGGCTACACCTTC. Its translation: CASSVDQLNYGYTF.

This clone was observed many times. The J gene is TRBJ2-2, the V gene TRBV30; no firm D call. V lost 0 bases and J 7 bases, leaving 18 bases between the germline ends. Germline CDR1 reads GTSNPN; CDR2 reads SVGIG (reference sequence). The CDR3 length is 16 residues. The CDR3, as DNA: TGTGCCTGGAGTGTACTAAATCGACCAACGAACGGGGAGCTGTTTTTT. Residues: CAWSVLNRPTNGELFF. Combining the CDR3 with reference TRBV30 and TRBJ2-2 gives the whole variable domain SQTIHQWPATLVQPVGSPLSLECTVEGTSNPNLYWYRQAAGRGLQLLFYSVGIGQISSEVPQNLSASRPQDRQFILSSKKLLLSDSGFYLCAWSVLNRPTNGELFFGEGSRLTVL.

This clone was recorded at least ten times. V usage is TRBV24-1 and J usage is TRBJ2-1, with TRBD1 matching 8 bases. The V gene's germline CDR1 is KGHDR and CDR2 SFDVKD. This CDR3 has 15 amino acids. After removal of 2 bases from V and 5 bases from J, the junction contained 4 bases not matched to a gene. The CDR3 here is CATSDYRTGNNEQFF. The CDR3 DNA reads TGTGCCACCAGTGATTACCGGACAGGGAACAATGAGCAGTTCTTC.

This clone was observed a handful of times. The rearrangement uses TRBV6-1 and TRBJ1-2, with 8 bases matching TRBD1. The germline gives CDR1 MNHNS, CDR2 SASEGT. The V gene end was trimmed by 6 bases and the J gene end by 2 bases; junction bases not matched to a gene: 8. CDR3 length: 15 residues. CDR3 protein: CASRARDRLNYGYTF. CDR3 nucleotide sequence: TGTGCCAGCAGAGCCCGGGACAGGTTAAACTATGGCTACACCTTC.

This clone has a count of ten or more. The rearrangement links TRBV20-1 to TRBJ2-7; 9 bases fit TRBD2. There are 14 residues in the CDR3. The germline gives CDR1 DFQATT, CDR2 SNEGSKA (reference sequence). CDR3: CSALEREVKYEQYF. The DNA of the CDR3 is TGCAGCGCCCTTGAGCGGGAGGTAAAATACGAGCAGTACTTC.

This clone was counted between two and nine times. V and J are TRBV6-4 and TRBJ2-1; maybe TRBD2 (6 bases). The CDR3 covers 13 residues. Germline V gene data show CDR1 as MRHNA and CDR2 as SNTAGT. Trimming took 6 bases from V and 7 from J, leaving 13 bases between them. CDR3 nucleotide sequence: TGTGCCAGCAGCAACGAGGCGGGGAATGAGCAGTTCTTC. It yields the protein CASSNEAGNEQFF.

This clone was recorded at least ten times. This chain links TRBV5-1 with TRBJ2-3; TRBD1 matches 12 bases. With 2 bases clipped from V and 5 bases from J, the junction kept 9 bases outside the gene matches. Germline V lookup: CDR1 SGHRS, CDR2 YFSETQ. The CDR3 consists of 17 residues. Here the CDR3 DNA reads TGCGCCAGCAGCTTACCGCGGGGACAGGGGGCCGGAGATACGCAGTATTTT. Protein: CASSLPRGQGAGDTQYF.

The V call is TRBV10-2, the J call TRBJ2-1, with D perhaps assigned TRBD1 or TRBD2 (6 bases each). The germline V gene encodes CDR1 WSHSY and CDR2 SAAADI. The ends were cut back, 6 bases at V and 12 bases at J, with 18 bases in the middle. CDR3 length equals 13 residues. The CDR3: CASSRGQGLGQFF. Here the CDR3 DNA reads TGCGCCAGCAGCCGGGGGCAGGGCCTGGGGCAGTTCTTC.

In its sample, this clone was seen many times. V usage is TRBV19 and J usage is TRBJ1-1; D gene unclear. Germline assignment: CDR1 LNHDA and CDR2 SQIVND (reference sequence). The V gene lost 9 bases and the J gene lost 0 bases, with 5 bases spanning the gap. The CDR3 is made up of 11 amino acids. CDR3 in amino acids: CASVMNTEAFF. The CDR3 nucleotides are TGTGCCAGCGTCATGAACACTGAAGCTTTCTTT.

This clone was observed a single time. The rearrangement uses TRBV20-1 and TRBJ2-1; 8 bases align to TRBD2. This CDR3 comprises 14 residues. V dropped 1 base and J dropped 8; count of bases not matched to a gene: 7. Germline-derived CDR1 and CDR2 are DFQATT and SNEGSKA (reference sequence). The CDR3 is CSARVSGRLDEQFF. Here the CDR3 DNA reads TGCAGTGCTAGAGTCAGCGGGAGACTGGATGAGCAGTTCTTC.

The table lists this clone with many counts. The chain recombines TRBV11-2 with TRBJ2-7, with 11 bases that match TRBD1. The CDR3 length is 14 residues. Germline V gene lookup returns CDR1 SGHAT and CDR2 FQNNGV. With V trimmed by 5 bases and J by 5 bases, 5 bases remained unmatched. This CDR3 is CASSPDRGRDEQYF. CDR3 bases: TGTGCCAGCAGCCCGGACAGGGGGCGGGACGAGCAGTACTTC.

This clone was seen at least ten times. The chain links TRBV9 to TRBJ2-3; D possibly corresponds to TRBD2 (7 bases). The V gene lost 1 base and the J gene lost 6 bases, with 15 bases spanning the gap. The CDR3 loop spans 15 amino acids. Germline lookup yields CDR1 SGDLS and CDR2 YYNGEE. The CDR3 DNA follows: TGTGCCAGCAGCGTAAGGGGGGGGGGAACCGATACGCAGTATTTT. Protein: CASSVRGGGTDTQYF.

This clone occurred a few times. The chain combines TRBV12-3 or TRBV12-4 with TRBJ1-5; possible D gene TRBD1, 6 bases. Trimming removed 4 bases from V and 3 bases from J, with 10 bases in between. The CDR3 is 14 residues long. The CDR3 DNA is TGTGCCAGCAGTTGGGGGACATTCAATCAGCCCCAGCATTTT. Translated, it gives CASSWGTFNQPQHF.

This clone came up many times. Other DNA sequences in this specimen translate into the identical CDR3. In DNA form, the CDR3 reads TGTGCCAGCAGTACTAGCGGGGGTACCTACGAGCAGTACTTC. Protein sequence: CASSTSGGTYEQYF. The rearrangement uses TRBV28 and TRBJ2-7; 11 bases are shared with TRBD2. Germline CDR1 reads MDHEN; CDR2 reads SYDVKM. This CDR3 has 14 residues. After removal of 5 bases from V and 2 bases from J, the junction contained 2 bases not matched to a gene.

This clone was seen many times. The chain has TRBV6-1 and TRBJ2-1; a possible D gene is TRBD2 (5 bases). CDR3 length: 14 amino acids. The germline gives CDR1 MNHNS, CDR2 SASEGT. V gave up 10 bases and J gave up 9 bases, with 22 bases separating them. The CDR3 loop is CATRMGWELIEQFF. The CDR3 DNA is TGTGCCACGCGAATGGGATGGGAGTTGATTGAGCAGTTCTTC.

V gene TRBV5-1 combines with J gene TRBJ1-1; 8 bases map to TRBD1. In germline, CDR1 is SGHRS, CDR2 YFSETQ. With V trimmed by 4 bases and J by 1 base, 6 bases remained unmatched. The CDR3 runs to 15 residues. The CDR3 sequence is CASSRDRGSNTEAFF. DNA for the CDR3: TGCGCCAGCAGCCGTGACAGGGGATCGAACACTGAAGCTTTCTTT. Full variable domain (outside the CDR3, taken from reference TRBV5-1 and TRBJ1-1): KAGVTQTPRYLIKTRGQQVTLSCSPISGHRSVSWYQQTPGQGLQFLFEYFSETQRNKGNFPGRFSGRQFSNSRSEMNVSTLELGDSALYLCASSRDRGSNTEAFFGQGTRLTVV.

This chain uses TRBV2 with TRBJ1-2, with D perhaps matching TRBD1 (5 bases). CDR3 length: 15 residues. Germline values: CDR1 SNHLY, CDR2 FYNNEI. Deletions cut 4 bases from V and 4 bases from J, with 16 bases between. For the CDR3, the DNA is TGTGCCAGCAGTGGAGGGGCCCGTGAGATCTATGGCTACACCTTC. Translated, it gives CASSGGAREIYGYTF.